This T cell receptor beta chain emerged from a study of T cells in Graves' hyperthyroidism and ophthalmopathy. Study-wide background: Peripheral blood specimens were obtained at initial diagnosis, prior to any treatment.

Subjects with ophthalmopathy showed a Clinical Activity Score no lower than 3, a NOSPECS grade no lower than 4, and a duration shorter than 3 months. Ten or more counts support this clonotype. Its antigen is as yet unknown. V lost 9 bases, J lost 8 bases, and 12 bases stayed unmatched. Germline assignment: CDR1 ENHRY and CDR2 SYGVKD. This CDR3 comprises 16 residues. What was amplified from RNA transcripts were TCR beta CDR3 regions. First-round RT-PCR with HTBI primers amplified the TCR CDR3 region. TCRdb processed the multiplex PCR reads anew with MiXCR; each CDR3 protein has one entry. The table includes a few hundred thousand distinct CDR3 sequences, around 15% detected once. Points from the study as a whole: Stable hyperthyroidism and ophthalmopathy were separated using 13 V-J signatures.

V gene TRBV10-3 combines with J gene TRBJ2-1; 14 bases match TRBD2. The clonotype was recovered from a woman in her thirties or forties with Graves' ophthalmopathy. Sequences were obtained from blood. In DNA form, the CDR3 reads TGTGCCATAGCTAAAGGACTAGCGGGGGGCTTAGATGAGCAGTTCTTC. Protein product: CAIAKGLAGGLDEQFF.